The 18 T cell receptor beta chains below all came from one sample that was sequenced in a study of low-dose radiotherapy and immunotherapy resistance in tumors (dated by TCRdb to the early 2020s). To make first-strand cDNA, Superscript III was used along with a set of TRAV- and TRBV-specific primers so that both the TCRalpha and TCRbeta chains were covered. TCRs were amplified for about 19 PCR cycles with Phusion, using a constant-region primer paired with the adapter attached to the V primers. TCRdb trimmed public reads at Q25 via fastp, called clones via MiXCR and kept in-frame beta chains. Rows are combined by CDR3 protein, so each entry shows the most common genes and DNA. Across this sample there are over 7,000 distinct CDR3 sequences, with roughly three fifths seen only once. 8.7% of the sample lies in the top ten. The receptors derive from a human donor with advanced metastatic prostate, ovarian, gallbladder or colorectal cancer (not recorded which). This table probably holds off-target reads from a library built for another chain.

Only a few counts were recorded for this clonotype. The CDR3 coding sequence is TGTGCCAGCAGCCTGGGCACAGATACGCAGTATTTT. Its translation is CASSLGTDTQYF. This chain uses TRBV13 with TRBJ2-3, with D uncertain. The CDR3 runs 12 residues. CDR1 and CDR2 from the germline V gene are PRHDT and FYEKMQ (reference sequence). V was trimmed by 5 bases and J by 1 base, leaving 4 bases between them. The entire variable domain, with the rest obtained from reference TRBV13 and TRBJ2-3, is as follows: AAGVIQSPRHLIKEKRETATLKCYPIPRHDTVYWYQQGPGQDPQFLISFYEKMQSDKGSIPDRFSAQQFSDYHSELNMSSLELGDSALYFCASSLGTDTQYFGPGTRLTVL.

The chain carries TRBV6-6 and TRBJ1-2, with 7 bases lining up with TRBD1. This CDR3 spans 13 amino acids. V gave up 4 bases and J gave up 4 bases; unmatched junction bases: 3. In germline, CDR1 is MNHNY, CDR2 SVGAGI (reference sequence). DNA for the CDR3: TGTGCCAGCAGTTCCCGACAGGGCTATGGCTACACCTTC. Its translation is CASSSRQGYGYTF.

The chain links TRBV5-5 to TRBJ2-7, with D possibly being TRBD1 (5 bases). The germline gives CDR1 SGHKS, CDR2 YYEKEE (reference sequence). With 7 bases removed from V and 5 bases from J, the gap between germline ends came to 16 bases. The CDR3 contains 13 residues. This CDR3 reads CASGLTALNEQYF. The CDR3 DNA reads TGTGCCAGCGGTTTGACAGCCCTAAACGAGCAGTACTTC.

This sequence joins TRBV28 and TRBJ1-1; no definite D call. This CDR3 has 14 residues. The V gene lost 6 bases and the J gene lost 2 bases, with 13 bases spanning the gap. Germline CDR1 MDHEN, CDR2 SYDVKM. DNA for the CDR3: TGTGCCAGCAGCCTTTCCCCATATAACACTGAAGCTTTCTTT. Protein: CASSLSPYNTEAFF.

This clonotype was found a few times. The chain has TRBV5-1 and TRBJ2-1; a weak D match, TRBD2 (6 bases). CDR3 size: 14 residues. V lost 1 base and J 2 bases, leaving 7 bases between the germline ends. Per germline, CDR1 SGHRS and CDR2 YFSETQ. In DNA form, the CDR3 reads TGCGCCAGCAGCTTGACGGGAGCCTACAATGAGCAGTTCTTC. Translating it yields CASSLTGAYNEQFF.

V and J are TRBV12-3 or TRBV12-4 and TRBJ1-2; no reliable D call. V lost 7 bases and J lost 9, with 15 bases in between. The CDR3 has 12 amino acids. CDR3 protein: CASTRGGGRYTF. The DNA for the CDR3 is TGTGCCAGCACCCGGGGAGGAGGACGCTACACCTTC.

The rearrangement uses TRBV27 and TRBJ2-2; D is perhaps TRBD1 (6 bases). The CDR3 is 16 residues long. The germline gives CDR1 MNHEY, CDR2 SMNVEV (reference sequence). Trimming stripped 4 bases from V and 7 bases from J, with 19 bases between. The CDR3 DNA reads TGTGCCAGCAGTTCCCTCGGACTGGCAGGGGACGGGGAGCTGTTTTTT. This encodes CASSSLGLAGDGELFF.

The gene calls are TRBV12-3 or TRBV12-4 and TRBJ1-1; 8 nucleotides agree with TRBD1. With V trimmed by 4 bases and J by 3 bases, 13 bases remained unmatched. This CDR3 comprises 17 residues. This CDR3 is CASSSGQGLREYTEAFF. Written as DNA, the CDR3 is TGTGCCAGCAGTTCCGGACAGGGCCTGCGGGAATACACTGAAGCTTTCTTT.

V is TRBV5-1 and J is TRBJ2-3; 9 nucleotides match TRBD2. This CDR3 is 14 amino acids long. CDR1 is SGHRS and CDR2 is YFSETQ in the germline V gene. Losses at the gene ends were 6 bases for V and 6 bases for J; bases not matched to a gene: 8. The CDR3, as DNA: TGCGCCAGCACCGCGGGGGGGCCAGGTGATACGCAGTATTTT. This gives the protein CASTAGGPGDTQYF.

The rearrangement links TRBV5-1 to TRBJ1-4; 7 bases match TRBD1. Germline V lookup: CDR1 SGHRS, CDR2 YFSETQ. This CDR3 region has 14 residues. With V trimmed by 6 bases and J by 2 bases, 4 bases remained unmatched. The DNA of the CDR3 is TGCGCCAGCAATACAGGGGACACTAATGAAAAACTGTTTTTT. This translates into CASNTGDTNEKLFF.

In this sample, this clonotype turned up a few times. The chain joins TRBV27 to TRBJ2-2; D is ambiguous. Germline lookup yields CDR1 MNHEY and CDR2 SMNVEV (reference sequence). CDR3 length: 17 amino acids. The V end lost 0 bases, the J end lost 2 bases, and 13 bases lay between the germline ends. CDR3 amino acids: CASSLSYVFLNTGELFF. The CDR3, as DNA: TGTGCCAGCAGTTTATCATACGTATTCCTTAACACCGGGGAGCTGTTTTTT.

The chain employs TRBV7-2 and TRBJ1-5; D gene ambiguous. This CDR3 spans 17 amino acids. V was shortened by 4 bases and J by 0 bases, with 16 bases between the two germline ends. Germline V gene lookup returns CDR1 SGHTA and CDR2 FQGNSA. The CDR3 is CASSSDPFRFSNQPQHF. DNA for the CDR3: TGTGCCAGCAGCTCCGACCCTTTCAGATTTAGCAATCAGCCCCAGCATTTT.

CDR3 DNA: TGTGCCAGCAGCTTAGGGGGCTCTCGTACCGGGGAGCTGTTTTTT. As protein: CASSLGGSRTGELFF. The J gene is TRBJ2-2, the V gene TRBV7-2; possible D gene TRBD1, 5 bases. V was trimmed by 1 base and J by 5 bases, leaving 11 bases between them. The CDR3 length is 15 residues. Germline CDR1 is SGHTA and CDR2 is FQGNSA.

This clonotype was seen a few times. At one end the junction does not follow the germline gene, possibly because of a read error. As DNA, the CDR3 is TGTGCTAGCAGCTTAGTTGGCGGCGGGAGGGGGAATGAGCAGTTCTTC. Protein sequence: CASSLVGGGRGNEQFF. The rearrangement links TRBV7-7 to TRBJ2-1, with 9 bases lining up with TRBD2. Germline CDR1 is SSHAT and CDR2 is FNYEAQ (reference sequence). The CDR3 consists of 16 residues. Variable domain in full (rest from reference TRBV7-7 and TRBJ2-1): GAGVSQSPRYKVTKRGQDVTLRCDPISSHATLYWYQQALGQGPEFLTYFNYEAQPDKSGLPSDRFSAERPEGSISTLTIQRTEQRDSAMYRCASSLVGGGRGNEQFFGPGTRLTVL.

The chain joins TRBV6-6 to TRBJ2-6; the D gene is possibly TRBD1 (6 bases). This CDR3 is built from 15 residues. Looked up from germline, CDR1 is MNHNY and CDR2 is SVGAGI (reference sequence). V lost 2 bases and J 4 bases, leaving 9 bases between the germline ends. This chain's CDR3 is CASSYAGQGANVLTF. As DNA, the CDR3 is TGTGCCAGCAGTTACGCTGGACAGGGGGCCAACGTCCTGACTTTC.

The chain carries TRBV6-2 or TRBV6-3 and TRBJ2-7; no clear D gene. V gave up 7 bases and J gave up 7 bases, with 17 bases separating them. Germline V gene data show CDR1 as MNHEY and CDR2 as SVGEGT. The CDR3 consists of 13 residues. CDR3 in DNA: TGTGCCAGCACTAAAAACCCGGCAGCAGAGCAGTACTTC. Amino acids: CASTKNPAAEQYF.

This clonotype has more than one count but fewer than ten. The V call is TRBV6-5, the J call TRBJ1-5; D is unclear. The CDR3 extends over 13 amino acids. V was clipped by 5 bases and J by 5 bases, with 10 bases between them. Per the germline V gene, CDR1 is MNHEY and CDR2 is SVGAGI. The CDR3 reads CASSRENDQPQHF. The CDR3 region has the DNA TGTGCCAGCAGTAGAGAGAATGATCAGCCCCAGCATTTT.

This clonotype is medium-sized (0.01 to 0.1%) within its sample. J is TRBJ2-5 and V is TRBV28; a possible D gene is TRBD1 (6 bases). This CDR3 contains 17 residues. Germline-derived CDR1 and CDR2 are MDHEN and SYDVKM. V gave up 3 bases and J gave up 2 bases, with 19 bases separating them. The CDR3 bases are TGTGCCAGCAGTTTCAGGCTTTTGGGGGCCGCACAAGAGACCCAGTACTTC. It is translated as CASSFRLLGAAQETQYF. The full variable domain, rest sourced from reference TRBV28 and TRBJ2-5, is DVKVTQSSRYLVKRTGEKVFLECVQDMDHENMFWYRQDPGLGLRLIYFSYDVKMKEKGDIPEGYSVSREKKERFSLILESASTNQTSMYLCASSFRLLGAAQETQYFGPGTRLLVL.